Below, one T cell receptor beta chain is given with its context. Its antigen is unknown. This entry comes from a study of T-cell memory formation after mild COVID-19. Study-level information: TCR clusters mostly belonged to single donors. Broader study findings: The study detected some responding clones in pre-infection memory, suggesting cross-reactive memory joined.

Trimming took 8 bases from V and 0 from J, leaving 19 bases between them. This CDR3 region has 16 residues. Looked up from germline, CDR1 is DFQATT and CDR2 is SNEGSKA (reference sequence). TCRdb recomputed calls from the 5' RACE reads with MiXCR, one row per CDR3 protein. The sample records fewer than 650,000 distinct CDR3 sequences, around 15% being singletons. This TCR came from an adult woman who had mild COVID-19 (a few samples of this study predate the infection). Cell type and time point are not known. The sample was PBMCs or a T cell subset sorted from them (not recorded which). The rearrangement uses TRBV20-1 and TRBJ2-2, with a possible D match to TRBD1 (6 bases). The CDR3 loop reads CSPIKAGTTNTGELFF. The CDR3 nucleotides are TGCAGTCCCATCAAAGCCGGGACAACGAACACCGGGGAGCTGTTTTTT.